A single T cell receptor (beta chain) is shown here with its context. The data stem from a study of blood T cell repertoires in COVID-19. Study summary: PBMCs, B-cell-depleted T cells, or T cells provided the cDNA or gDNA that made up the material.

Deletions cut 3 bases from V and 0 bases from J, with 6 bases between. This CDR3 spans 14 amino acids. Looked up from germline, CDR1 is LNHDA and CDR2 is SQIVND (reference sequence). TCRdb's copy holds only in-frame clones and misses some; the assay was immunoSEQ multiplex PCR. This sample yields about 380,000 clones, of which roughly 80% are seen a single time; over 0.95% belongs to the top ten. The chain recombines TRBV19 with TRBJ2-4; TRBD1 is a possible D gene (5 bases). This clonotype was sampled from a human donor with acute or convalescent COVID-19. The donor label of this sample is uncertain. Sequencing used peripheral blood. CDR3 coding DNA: TGTGCCAGTAGTATGACAGTAGCCAAAAACATTCAGTACTTC. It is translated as CASSMTVAKNIQYF. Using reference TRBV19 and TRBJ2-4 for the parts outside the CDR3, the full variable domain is DGGITQSPKYLFRKEGQNVTLSCEQNLNHDAMYWYRQDPGQGLRLIYYSQIVNDFQKGDIAEGYSVSREKKESFPLTVTSAQKNPTAFYLCASSMTVAKNIQYFGAGTRLSVL.